The 10 T cell receptor beta chains presented below share a single source sample, sequenced in a study of T cells after yellow fever vaccination. One entry per CDR3 protein, called by TCRdb with MiXCR from the 5' RACE reads. The sample lists a few hundred thousand distinct CDR3 sequences; roughly 8.7% were seen once. Sequencing used CD4+ T cells sorted from PBMCs, obtained 5 days after the yellow fever booster vaccination. Receptors were obtained from a man younger than 35 who received the YFV17D yellow fever vaccine.

This clonotype has more than one count but fewer than ten. The CDR3 sequence: CASRTQAGGETDTQYF. CDR3 in DNA: TGTGCCAGCAGGACACAAGCGGGGGGGGAGACAGATACGCAGTATTTT. The gene calls are TRBV6-5 and TRBJ2-3, with 10 bases that match TRBD2. Germline assignment: CDR1 MNHEY and CDR2 SVGAGI. The CDR3 loop spans 16 amino acids. V shed 6 bases and J 3 bases; nucleotides not matched to a gene: 9.

V and J are TRBV30 and TRBJ1-6; possible D gene TRBD1, 5 bases. Trimming cost V 8 bases and J 14 bases, with 19 bases left between them. This CDR3 region has 12 residues. CDR1 is GTSNPN, CDR2 SVGIG, per germline (reference sequence). CDR3 sequence: CARREALGALHF. CDR3 nucleotide sequence: TGTGCCCGTCGCGAGGCTCTGGGGGCCCTCCACTTT.

The chain has TRBV20-1 and TRBJ1-1; D is unresolved. Per germline, CDR1 DFQATT and CDR2 SNEGSKA (reference sequence). Trimming took off 4 bases at V and 3 bases at J, with 18 bases between the two ends. This CDR3 comprises 15 residues. The CDR3 sequence: CSAKNWTGRDTEAFF. DNA for the CDR3: TGCAGTGCTAAAAATTGGACGGGGAGGGACACTGAAGCTTTCTTT.

The V and J genes are TRBV18 and TRBJ2-5, with D unclear. CDR3 length: 13 residues. The germline V and J ends were trimmed by 6 bases and 2 bases, with 10 bases remaining between them. Germline-derived CDR1 and CDR2 are KGHSH and LQKENI. The CDR3 reads CASSYPNQETQYF. The CDR3 nucleotides read TGTGCCAGCTCGTACCCTAATCAAGAGACCCAGTACTTC.

This clonotype was picked up many times. This chain connects TRBV11-2 to TRBJ1-2; TRBD1 matches at 10 bases. V lost 5 bases to trimming and J lost 3 bases; unmatched junction nucleotides: 6. Germline CDR1 and CDR2: SGHAT and FQNNGV. The CDR3 is 15 amino acids. CDR3 region: CASSKDRGLDYGYTF. The CDR3 DNA reads as TGTGCCAGCAGCAAAGACAGGGGGCTAGACTATGGCTACACCTTC.

The rearrangement joins TRBV7-9 to TRBJ2-3; TRBD2 might be the D (5 bases). Trimming cost V 6 bases and J 4 bases, with 11 bases left between them. The germline CDR1 and CDR2 sequences are SEHNR and FQNEAQ (reference sequence). There are 13 residues in the CDR3. CDR3 region: CASSSGRADTQYF. The CDR3 DNA follows: TGTGCCAGCAGTTCGGGAAGGGCAGATACGCAGTATTTT.

The chain couples TRBV11-2 to TRBJ2-6; D uncertain. Germline values: CDR1 SGHAT, CDR2 FQNNGV. The CDR3 extends over 16 amino acids. V lost 8 bases to trimming and J lost 0 bases, with 14 bases between them. The CDR3 reads CASLGLQSSGANVLTF. DNA of the CDR3: TGTGCCAGCTTGGGTTTGCAGTCCTCTGGGGCCAACGTCCTGACTTTC.

The V call is TRBV28, the J call TRBJ1-2; the match to TRBD1 covers 8 bases. This CDR3 has 14 residues. The germline V gene encodes CDR1 MDHEN and CDR2 SYDVKM. Germline trimming cut 3 bases from V and 8 bases from J; bases unmatched to any gene: 8. The CDR3 coding sequence is TGTGCCAGCAGTTTGGCAGGGGGCGCGAAAGGCTACACCTTC. This translates into CASSLAGGAKGYTF.

The CDR3: CASSVYSGMNTEAFF. CDR3 nucleotides: TGTGCCAGTAGCGTTTATAGCGGCATGAACACTGAAGCTTTCTTT. This rearrangement joins TRBV19 to TRBJ1-1; D call uncertain. The CDR3 is 15 residues long. The germline CDR1 and CDR2 sequences are LNHDA and SQIVND (reference sequence). V lost 6 bases to trimming and J lost 0 bases, with 14 bases between them.

This clonotype appeared a few times. The V and J genes are TRBV19 and TRBJ2-5; D may be TRBD1 (7 bases). Germline V CDR1 and CDR2: LNHDA, SQIVND (reference sequence). The V and J ends lost 6 bases and 5 bases respectively, with 19 bases between them. This CDR3 region has 15 residues. The CDR3 region has the DNA TGTGCCAGTAGCAGAACGGACAGGCGGGGTGAGACCCAGTACTTC. Its translation is CASSRTDRRGETQYF.